These 6 T cell receptor beta chains were sequenced from one sample in a study of cytomegalovirus exposure and HLA in healthy donors. PCR employed 60 Vbeta and 13 Jbeta primers. Assay: immunoSEQ multiplex PCR; the TCRdb copy retains only in-frame clones and omits some. The repertoire holds around 65,000 clones, with approximately 80% as singletons. Sequencing was done on a sample of PBMCs. The source of these receptors is a girl aged 10-17 years in good health and CMV-seropositive.

J is TRBJ2-7 and V is TRBV29-1; 13 nucleotides agree with TRBD2. V dropped 7 bases and J dropped 3; count of bases not matched to a gene: 9. This CDR3 has 15 amino acids. Germline V gene sequence: CDR1 SQVTM, CDR2 ANQGSEA. Here the CDR3 reads CSATTSGRALYEQYF. The CDR3 nucleotides read TGCAGCGCCACCACTAGCGGGAGGGCCCTCTACGAGCAGTACTTC.

The chain employs TRBV9 and TRBJ1-3; no reliable D call. The germline CDR1 and CDR2 sequences are SGDLS and YYNGEE. CDR3 length: 14 amino acids. The ends were cut back, 0 bases at V and 4 bases at J, with 8 bases in the middle. DNA for the CDR3: TGTGCCAGCAGCGTAGCCCCCGTAGGAAACACCATATATTTT. Amino acids: CASSVAPVGNTIYF.

This chain's CDR3 is CASSPRFRVTEAFF. The CDR3 nucleotides are TGTGCCAGCAGCCCCCGGTTCAGGGTCACTGAAGCTTTCTTT. The chain uses TRBV7-2 and TRBJ1-1, with D tentatively TRBD1 (5 bases). Deletions cut 5 bases from V and 4 bases from J, with 14 bases between. This CDR3 has 14 amino acids. Per germline, CDR1 SGHTA and CDR2 FQGNSA.

The V and J genes are TRBV4-3 and TRBJ1-1; possible D gene TRBD1, 6 bases. V lost 3 bases and J lost 1, with 12 bases in between. Germline V gives CDR1 LGHNA, CDR2 YSLEER. This CDR3 contains 15 residues. This chain's CDR3 is CASSHEARGNTEAFF. In DNA form, the CDR3 reads TGCGCCAGCAGCCATGAAGCCAGGGGGAACACTGAAGCTTTCTTT.

On this clone: The junction does not match germline at one end; this may be a read error. V gene TRBV11-2 combines with J gene TRBJ2-1; 10 bases align to TRBD2. This CDR3 contains 16 residues. The germline gives CDR1 SGHAT, CDR2 FQNNGV. CDR3 loop: CASSLEVAGGINEQFF. CDR3 coding DNA: TGTGCCAGCAGCCTAGAGGTAGCGGGGGGCATAAATGAGCAGTTCTTC.

The CDR3 DNA reads as TGTGCCAGCAGTCCCCAGGGGGGAATGACTGAAGCTTTCTTT. It specifies CASSPQGGMTEAFF. The chain links TRBV6-1 to TRBJ1-1, with TRBD1 matching over 7 bases. CDR3 length: 14 residues. The V and J ends lost 5 bases and 5 bases, in that order; junction bases with no gene match: 8. CDR1 MNHNS and CDR2 SASEGT come from the germline V gene.